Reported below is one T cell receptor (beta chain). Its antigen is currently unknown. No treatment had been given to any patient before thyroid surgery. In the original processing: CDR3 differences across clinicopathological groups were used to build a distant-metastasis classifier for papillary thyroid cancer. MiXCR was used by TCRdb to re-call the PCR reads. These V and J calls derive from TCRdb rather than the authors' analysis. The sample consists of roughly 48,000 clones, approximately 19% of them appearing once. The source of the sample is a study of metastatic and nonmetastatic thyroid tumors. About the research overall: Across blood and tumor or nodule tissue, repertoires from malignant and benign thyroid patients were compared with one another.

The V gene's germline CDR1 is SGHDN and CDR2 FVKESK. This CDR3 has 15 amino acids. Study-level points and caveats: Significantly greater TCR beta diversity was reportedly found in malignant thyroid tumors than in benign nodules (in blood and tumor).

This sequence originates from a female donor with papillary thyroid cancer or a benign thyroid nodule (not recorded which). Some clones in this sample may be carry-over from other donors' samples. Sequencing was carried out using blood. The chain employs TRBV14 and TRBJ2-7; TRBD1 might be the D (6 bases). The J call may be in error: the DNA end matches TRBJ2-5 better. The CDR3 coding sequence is TGTGCCAGCAGCCAGGAACCCGGACAGTGGGAGACCCAGTACTTC. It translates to CASSQEPGQWETQYF.